Below are 24 T cell receptor beta chains sequenced from a single sample in a study of T cells in women clearing cervical HPV infection. The method was immunoSEQ multiplex PCR; TCRdb's version includes in-frame clones alone and lacks a portion of them. The sample data list over 25,000 clones. Source material: blood buffy coat. Receptors were obtained from a woman between 18 and 75 years old with a cervical HPV16 infection that either progressed to CIN3+ or cleared (not recorded which).

As concerns this clone: The CDR3 end falls 3 residues outside the read, so it is completed with the germline J gene. The genes are TRBV5-1 and TRBJ2-1; TRBD2 matches 14 bases. The J segment lost 6 bases and the V segment lost 4 bases, leaving 6 bases of the junction unmatched. CDR1 is SGHRS and CDR2 is YFSETQ in the germline V gene. The CDR3 contains 16 residues. This CDR3 is CASSTGTSGRGNEQFF. The sequenced part of the CDR3 DNA is TGCGCCAGCAGCACCGGGACTAGCGGGAGAGGCAATGAG.

Notes on this clone: With the read ending 3 residues before the CDR3 end, the germline J gene is used to fill in that end. The chain couples TRBV2 to TRBJ1-4; TRBD1 agrees at 9 bases. Germline V gene data show CDR1 as SNHLY and CDR2 as FYNNEI. This CDR3 contains 15 residues. After removal of 6 bases from V and 8 bases from J, the junction contained 10 bases not matched to a gene. The CDR3 loop reads CASSRSGTGNEKLFF. The CDR3 bases that were read are TGTGCCAGCAGCCGATCCGGGACAGGGAACGAAAAA.

In the case of this clone: The read terminates 3 residues before the CDR3 end, so the remaining end is supplied by the germline J gene. The chain employs TRBV5-1 and TRBJ1-6, with D perhaps TRBD1 (6 bases). Germline values: CDR1 SGHRS, CDR2 YFSETQ. Trimming removed 0 bases from V and 7 bases from J, with 11 bases in between. The CDR3 has 15 amino acids. CDR3 amino acids: CASSLGRTENSPLHF. The sequenced CDR3 bases are TGCGCCAGCAGCTTGGGGCGGACAGAAAATTCACCC.

As regards this clone: The read ends 3 residues early relative to the CDR3; the germline J gene fills the gap. The J gene is TRBJ2-3, the V gene TRBV7-2; TRBD1 matches at 10 bases. This CDR3 has 15 amino acids. In germline, CDR1 is SGHTA, CDR2 FQGNSA. V lost 0 bases to trimming and J lost 7 bases; unmatched junction nucleotides: 4. Partial CDR3 DNA: TGTGCCAGCAGCTTAGCAGGACAGGGGGGATATACG. As protein: CASSLAGQGGYT. The whole CDR3 reads CASSLAGQGGYTQYF.

A remark on this clone: From the germline J gene comes the end of the CDR3, since the read stops 3 residues before it. The V gene is TRBV5-6, the J gene TRBJ2-7, with 11 bases matching TRBD2. V lost 0 bases, J lost 6 bases, and 2 bases stayed unmatched. The CDR3 totals 14 residues. Per the germline V gene, CDR1 is SGHDT and CDR2 is YYEEEE. The CDR3 here is CASSLGLAGGEQYF. The covered CDR3 bases are TGTGCCAGCAGCTTGGGGCTAGCGGGAGGCGAG.

Note on this clone: The read ends 3 residues early relative to the CDR3; the germline J gene fills the gap. The chain carries TRBV20-1 and TRBJ1-2; D perhaps matches TRBD1 (5 bases). The CDR3 consists of 14 residues. Trimming removed 0 bases from V and 4 bases from J, with 12 bases in between. Germline CDR1 is DFQATT and CDR2 is SNEGSKA (reference sequence). Partial CDR3 DNA: TGCAGTGCTAGAGATCTAGCGCAGGGCTATGGC. This translates into CSARDLAQGYG. The whole CDR3 region reads CSARDLAQGYGYTF.

Concerning this clone: The read ends 3 residues before the CDR3 terminus; that terminus is restored from the germline J gene. The V and J genes are TRBV14 and TRBJ2-1; the D gene is possibly TRBD1 (6 bases). Germline V gives CDR1 SGHDN, CDR2 FVKESK. The germline V and J ends were trimmed by 4 bases and 0 bases, with 13 bases remaining between them. The CDR3 runs to 16 residues. CDR3: CASSLFADSSYNEQFF. The sequenced CDR3 bases are TGTGCCAGCAGCCTCTTTGCGGACAGCTCCTACAATGAG.

Comments on this clone: Read data end 3 residues before the CDR3 end; the end is taken from the germline J gene. This sequence joins TRBV20-1 and TRBJ2-3; D is possibly TRBD1 (7 bases). The CDR3 extends over 13 amino acids. Trimming pared 4 bases from V and 6 bases from J, leaving 14 bases between. Germline CDR1 DFQATT, CDR2 SNEGSKA (reference sequence). The CDR3 reads CSAMTRGPDTQYF. The part of the CDR3 DNA that was read is TGCAGTGCTATGACTAGGGGGCCGGATACG.

On this clone itself: The read stops 3 residues short of the end of the CDR3; the missing end is completed from the germline J gene. The same CDR3 also results from other DNA sequences found in this sample. The chain couples TRBV5-1 to TRBJ2-7; 8 bases are shared with TRBD2. The length of the CDR3 is 14 residues. The trim removed 4 bases at V and 3 bases at J, leaving 6 bases unmatched. The germline CDR1 and CDR2 sequences are SGHRS and YFSETQ. The CDR3 loop reads CASSPGTSFYEQYF. The CDR3 bases that were read are TGCGCCAGCAGCCCCGGGACTAGTTTCTACGAG.

Details on this clone: The CDR3 is cut off 3 residues early in the read; its end comes from the germline J gene. The chain links TRBV2 to TRBJ1-5; 7 bases align to TRBD1. Unmatched junction bases numbered 14, after V lost 3 bases and J lost 3 bases. CDR1 is SNHLY, CDR2 FYNNEI, per germline. The CDR3 is 18 amino acids. Incomplete CDR3 DNA: TGTGCCAGCAGTGATCCCCAGTCCGGGACAGACTACAATCAGCCC. It yields the protein CASSDPQSGTDYNQP. The entire CDR3 protein reads CASSDPQSGTDYNQPQHF.

Remarks on this clone: The read ends 3 residues shy of where the CDR3 ends; the end is completed using the germline J gene. V gene TRBV2 combines with J gene TRBJ1-3; D is perhaps TRBD1 (5 bases). The CDR3 length is 14 residues. Germline CDR1 reads SNHLY; CDR2 reads FYNNEI. The germline V and J ends were trimmed by 5 bases and 3 bases, with 11 bases remaining between them. The part of the CDR3 DNA that was read is TGTGCCAGCAGTAAAGAGACAGATGGAAACACC. The encoded protein is CASSKETDGNT. The full CDR3 sequence reads CASSKETDGNTIYF.

A word on this clone: The CDR3 extends 3 residues past the end of the read, so its final part is completed from the germline J gene. J is TRBJ1-6 and V is TRBV10-1; TRBD1 agrees at 7 bases. This CDR3 region has 13 residues. Germline trimming cut 6 bases from V and 6 bases from J; bases unmatched to any gene: 2. Germline CDR1 WNHNN, CDR2 SYGVQD (reference sequence). The CDR3 loop is CASRRDSNSPLHF. The part of the CDR3 DNA that was read is TGCGCCAGCAGACGGGACAGTAATTCACCC.

About this clone itself: The observed sequence ends 3 residues before the CDR3 terminus, with the missing tail filled in from the germline J gene. The rearrangement links TRBV7-9 to TRBJ1-1; 7 nucleotides line up with TRBD1. This CDR3 contains 15 residues. Germline lookup yields CDR1 SEHNR and CDR2 FQNEAQ (reference sequence). Partial CDR3 DNA: TGTGCCAGCAGCTTACCGGACAGGCCTTCCTACGAG. Protein product: CASSLPDRPSYE. The whole CDR3 reads CASSLPDRPSYEAFF.

A word on this clone: The CDR3 extends 3 residues past the end of the read, so its final part is completed from the germline J gene. J is TRBJ2-1 and V is TRBV11-1, with 7 bases that match TRBD2. V gave up 5 bases and J gave up 9 bases; unmatched junction bases: 13. This CDR3 region has 15 residues. Germline assignment: CDR1 SGHAT and CDR2 FQDESV (reference sequence). The part of the CDR3 DNA that was read is TGTGCCAGCAGCCCTGGACTAGTGAGAATCAGTGAG. Protein: CASSPGLVRISE. Given in full, the CDR3 is CASSPGLVRISEQFF. Looking up the rest from reference TRBV11-1 and TRBJ2-1 gives the full variable domain: EAEVAQSPRYKITEKSQAVAFWCDPISGHATLYWYRQILGQGPELLVQFQDESVVDDSQLPKDRFSAERLKGVDSTLKIQPAELGDSAMYLCASSPGLVRISEQFFGPGTRLTVL.

As for this clone: Read data end 3 residues before the CDR3 end; the end is taken from the germline J gene. This chain joins TRBV30 and TRBJ1-4; 10 nucleotides line up with TRBD1. Germline CDR1 is GTSNPN and CDR2 is SVGIG (reference sequence). The CDR3 runs to 14 residues. The CDR3 loop reads CAWSIPTGGSPLFF. CDR3 DNA (partial): TGTGCCTGGAGTATCCCGACAGGGGGCTCACCA.

In regard to this clone: The CDR3 end is not reached by the read, which stops 3 residues before it; the germline J gene fills it in. The J gene is TRBJ2-7, the V gene TRBV20-1, with 8 bases aligning to TRBD2. This CDR3 is built from 17 residues. V lost 3 bases to trimming and J lost 6 bases; unmatched junction nucleotides: 19. Per germline, CDR1 DFQATT and CDR2 SNEGSKA (reference sequence). The CDR3 DNA, read in part, is TGCAGTGCTAGTCCACCCTTGGGACTAGGCCTCGGTCGCGAG. Its translation: CSASPPLGLGLGRE. In full, the CDR3 is CSASPPLGLGLGREQYF.

As concerns this clone: Read data end 3 residues before the CDR3 end; the end is taken from the germline J gene. The rearrangement uses TRBV10-2 and TRBJ2-1; TRBD2 matches 8 bases. Looked up from germline, CDR1 is WSHSY and CDR2 is SAAADI. The length of the CDR3 is 14 residues. The trim removed 11 bases at V and 4 bases at J, leaving 10 bases unmatched. CDR3 sequence: CAAPGTRRYNEQFF. CDR3 DNA (partial): TGCGCCGCACCCGGGACTAGAAGATACAATGAG.

A note on this clone: From the germline J gene comes the end of the CDR3, since the read stops 3 residues before it. This sequence joins TRBV30 and TRBJ1-1, with D possibly being TRBD1 (5 bases). V lost 0 bases to trimming and J lost 2 bases, with 7 bases between them. The CDR3 has 13 residues. The V gene's germline CDR1 is GTSNPN and CDR2 SVGIG (reference sequence). The chain's CDR3 is CAWSVQVNTEAFF. Partial CDR3 DNA: TGTGCCTGGAGTGTACAGGTTAACACTGAA.

In the case of this clone: The CDR3 end falls 3 residues outside the read, so it is completed with the germline J gene. The V call is TRBV30, the J call TRBJ2-3; 11 bases are a match to TRBD2. Germline V CDR1 and CDR2: GTSNPN, SVGIG (reference sequence). The CDR3 length is 15 residues. V lost 5 bases, J lost 4 bases, and 8 bases stayed unmatched. The CDR3 protein is CAWAGTSGPSDTQYF. Partial CDR3 DNA: TGTGCCTGGGCTGGGACTAGCGGACCGTCAGATACG.

As regards this clone: The CDR3 goes on 3 residues after the read ends, and that part is filled in from the germline J gene. The chain couples TRBV9 to TRBJ2-7, with TRBD2 matching 12 bases. Per the germline V gene, CDR1 is SGDLS and CDR2 is YYNGEE. The CDR3 sequence is 15 residues long. V was clipped by 4 bases and J by 6 bases; unmatched bases: 8. Here the CDR3 reads CASSPRLAGEGEQYF. The CDR3 bases that were read are TGTGCCAGCAGCCCCAGACTAGCGGGAGAAGGCGAG.

Details on this clone: The read is 3 residues too short to cover the CDR3 end, so that end is filled in from the germline J gene. This sample includes further DNA sequences coding for the same CDR3. J is TRBJ1-1 and V is TRBV30; TRBD1 matches 8 bases. The junction had 0 bases not matched to a gene; V was cut back by 3 bases and J by 0 bases. Per germline, CDR1 GTSNPN and CDR2 SVGIG (reference sequence). This CDR3 has 13 amino acids. The covered CDR3 bases are TGTGCCTGGAGCAGGGGGCTGAACACTGAA. Protein sequence: CAWSRGLNTE. The full CDR3 reads CAWSRGLNTEAFF.

In the case of this clone: The missing CDR3 end, 3 residues past where the read stops, is filled in from the germline J gene. The chain links TRBV6-4 to TRBJ1-2; tentatively, D is TRBD1 (5 bases). The germline gives CDR1 MRHNA, CDR2 SNTAGT. There are 17 residues in the CDR3. The V end lost 1 base, the J end lost 0 bases, and 15 bases lay between the germline ends. CDR3 bases read: TGTGCCAGCAGTGACTTCGGGGGGGGGATAGCTAACTATGGC. Its protein product is CASSDFGGGIANYG. The full CDR3 is CASSDFGGGIANYGYTF.

About this clone itself: The CDR3 end is not reached by the read, which stops 3 residues before it; the germline J gene fills it in. V usage is TRBV7-3 and J usage is TRBJ2-4, with 8 bases identical to TRBD1. Germline V lookup: CDR1 SGHTA, CDR2 FQGTGA. This CDR3 contains 18 residues. The CDR3 DNA, read in part, is TGTGCCAGCAGCTTTCTACCTTCAGGACAGGGAACTAACTATGGT. Protein product: CASSFLPSGQGTNYG. In full, the CDR3 is CASSFLPSGQGTNYGQYF.

As for this clone: The read falls 3 residues short of the CDR3 end, and the missing part is taken from the germline J gene. The chain is built from TRBV6-1 and TRBJ2-3, with TRBD2 identical over 12 bases. The V gene end was trimmed by 3 bases and the J gene end by 6 bases; junction bases not matched to a gene: 7. The CDR3 totals 16 residues. Germline loops: CDR1 MNHNS, CDR2 SASEGT. The DNA read from the CDR3 is TGTGCCAGCAGTGAGGGGGCTAGCGGGGGGGAGGATACG. Its protein product is CASSEGASGGEDT. The full CDR3 protein reads CASSEGASGGEDTQYF.